The entry below gives a single TCR beta chain sequence along with its context. Its specificity is unknown. The data belong to a study of shared clonotypes between healthy human individuals. Whole-study context: Donor ages ranged 18 to 49 years: a couple of women, a few men. Study-wide findings and caveats: Four donors shared 4.5% to 6.5% of their naive CD4 clonotypes.

TCRdb keeps only in-frame clones here, not all; method: immunoSEQ multiplex PCR. The profile shows roughly 2,000,000 clones, roughly 94% of them singletons. The naive CD8 population came from CD45RO-negative cells selected for CCR7, without terminally differentiated effector memory CD45RA+ cells. The donors, all of them Caucasian adults, lived in Nashville, Tennessee. Sequenced input: naive CD8+ T cells sorted from blood. The source is a young man in good health.

CDR3 region: CSVEFELSDYGYTF. As DNA, the CDR3 is TGCAGCGTTGAATTCGAGTTGAGTGACTATGGCTACACCTTC. The chain couples TRBV29-1 to TRBJ1-2; D gene ambiguous. The CDR3 totals 14 residues. CDR1 is SQVTM and CDR2 is ANQGSEA in the germline V gene. Trimming shortened V by 2 bases and J by 3 bases, and 13 bases separated the two germline ends.